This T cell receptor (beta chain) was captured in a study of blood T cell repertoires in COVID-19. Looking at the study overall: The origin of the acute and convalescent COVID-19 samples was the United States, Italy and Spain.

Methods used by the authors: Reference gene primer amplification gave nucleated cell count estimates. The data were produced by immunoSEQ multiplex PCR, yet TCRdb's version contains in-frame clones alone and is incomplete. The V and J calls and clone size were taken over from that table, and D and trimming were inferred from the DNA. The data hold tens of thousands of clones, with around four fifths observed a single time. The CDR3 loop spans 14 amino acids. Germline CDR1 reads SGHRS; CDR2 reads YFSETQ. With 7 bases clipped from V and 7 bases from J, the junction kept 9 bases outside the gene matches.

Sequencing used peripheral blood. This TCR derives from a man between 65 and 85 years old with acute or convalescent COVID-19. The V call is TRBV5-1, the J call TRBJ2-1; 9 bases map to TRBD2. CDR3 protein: CASSGREGLNEQFF. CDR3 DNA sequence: TGCGCCAGCTCGGGGCGGGAGGGCCTGAATGAGCAGTTCTTC.